The 16 T cell receptor beta chains in this list originate from one sample, sequenced in a study of control samples from healthy donors and cancer patients. Assay: immunoSEQ multiplex PCR; the TCRdb copy retains only in-frame clones and omits some. The table shows just over 90,000 clones, with 85% to 90% occurring only once. Sequenced input: blood. The receptors were sampled from a woman between 50 and 59 years old in good health.

This clone was recorded only once. This sequence joins TRBV18 and TRBJ1-5; D remains ambiguous. Trimming cost V 6 bases and J 3 bases, with 12 bases left between them. Germline CDR1 reads KGHSH; CDR2 reads LQKENI. The CDR3 covers 14 residues. The CDR3 is CASSPAGSNQPQHF. For the CDR3, the DNA is TGTGCCAGCTCCCCCGCCGGTTCCAATCAGCCCCAGCATTTT.

The chain combines TRBV25-1 with TRBJ1-1; D perhaps matches TRBD1 (6 bases). CDR1 MGHDK and CDR2 SYGVNS come from the germline V gene. CDR3 size: 14 residues. V was trimmed by 4 bases and J by 0 bases, leaving 9 bases between them. CDR3 sequence (DNA): TGTGCCAGCAGTGTTACAGGGATGAACACTGAAGCTTTCTTT. Its protein is CASSVTGMNTEAFF. Full variable domain (remainder filled in from reference TRBV25-1 and TRBJ1-1): EADIYQTPRYLVIGTGKKITLECSQTMGHDKMYWYQQDPGMELHLIHYSYGVNSTEKGDLSSESTVSRIRTEHFPLTLESARPSHTSQYLCASSVTGMNTEAFFGQGTRLTVV.

The chain employs TRBV5-1 and TRBJ2-4, with 11 positions matching TRBD1. The CDR3 contains 15 residues. Germline V gene lookup returns CDR1 SGHRS and CDR2 YFSETQ. The ends lost 5 bases at V and 3 bases at J; junction bases unmatched: 4. The CDR3 region is CASRPGTGGKNIQYF. DNA for the CDR3: TGCGCCAGCAGACCAGGGACAGGGGGCAAAAACATTCAGTACTTC.

This chain links TRBV4-1 with TRBJ2-5; TRBD2 is a possible D gene (6 bases). V lost 0 bases and J 1 base, leaving 12 bases between the germline ends. The germline V gene has CDR1 MGHRA and CDR2 YSYEKL. The CDR3 has 16 residues. As DNA, the CDR3 is TGCGCCAGCAGCCAAGATCAAGCGGGTCTCCAAGAGACCCAGTACTTC. Residues: CASSQDQAGLQETQYF.

This clone was recorded only once. The chain links TRBV15 to TRBJ1-2; 7 nucleotides line up with TRBD1. CDR1 and CDR2 from the germline V gene are LNHNV and YYDKDF (reference sequence). The J segment lost 4 bases and the V segment lost 0 bases, leaving 5 bases of the junction unmatched. The CDR3 loop spans 15 amino acids. CDR3 residues: CATSRDRQGVYGYTF. The CDR3 region has the DNA TGTGCCACCAGCAGAGATCGCCAGGGGGTCTATGGCTACACCTTC.

This chain connects TRBV19 to TRBJ2-2, with TRBD1 matching 8 bases. The length of the CDR3 is 15 residues. The germline gives CDR1 LNHDA, CDR2 SQIVND (reference sequence). J was trimmed by 4 bases and V by 6 bases; bases with no gene match: 7. CDR3 residues: CASRATGASTGELFF. For the CDR3, the DNA is TGTGCCAGTAGGGCGACAGGGGCTTCCACCGGGGAGCTGTTTTTT.

The chain uses TRBV3-1 (or the pseudogene TRBV3-2) and TRBJ2-5; 7 bases match TRBD2. The germline CDR1 and CDR2 sequences are LGHDT and YNNKEL (reference sequence). The junction had 9 bases not matched to a gene; V was cut back by 1 base and J by 4 bases. The CDR3 extends over 16 amino acids. The CDR3 bases are TGTGCCAGCAGCCAAGCTGGGCGGGGGAACGGAGAGACCCAGTACTTC. It specifies CASSQAGRGNGETQYF.

The chain has TRBV14 and TRBJ1-6; maybe TRBD1 (6 bases). The germline gives CDR1 SGHDN, CDR2 FVKESK. This CDR3 is 17 amino acids long. V lost 5 bases and J lost 9, with 23 bases in between. The DNA of the CDR3 is TGTGCCAGCAGCGACCGGCCACCAGGGGCTTGGGGTTCACCCCTCCACTTT. It encodes CASSDRPPGAWGSPLHF. Full variable domain (outside the CDR3, taken from reference TRBV14 and TRBJ1-6): EAGVTQFPSHSVIEKGQTVTLRCDPISGHDNLYWYRRVMGKEIKFLLHFVKESKQDESGMPNNRFLAERTGGTYSTLKVQPAELEDSGVYFCASSDRPPGAWGSPLHFGNGTRLTVT.

This clone was observed a single time. The rearrangement joins TRBV7-2 to TRBJ2-5; 7 bases fit TRBD2. Germline lookup yields CDR1 SGHTA and CDR2 FQGNSA. This CDR3 is 15 amino acids long. Germline trimming cut 2 bases from V and 5 bases from J; bases unmatched to any gene: 8. CDR3 bases: TGTGCCAGCAGCTTAAGGAGGGTCGGGGGGGAGACCCAGTACTTC. It specifies CASSLRRVGGETQYF.

J is TRBJ2-6 and V is TRBV6-5; D call uncertain. This CDR3 region has 16 residues. V was clipped by 2 bases and J by 0 bases, with 8 bases between them. From germline, CDR1 is MNHEY and CDR2 SVGAGI. CDR3: CASSYEEPSGANVLTF. Here the CDR3 DNA reads TGTGCCAGCAGTTACGAGGAGCCCTCTGGGGCCAACGTCCTGACTTTC.

The rearrangement uses TRBV3-1 (or the pseudogene TRBV3-2) and TRBJ2-1; D is unresolved. The CDR3 length is 11 residues. V lost 4 bases, J lost 9 bases, and 7 bases lay in between. The germline V gene encodes CDR1 LGHDT and CDR2 YNNKEL (reference sequence). CDR3 DNA: TGTGCCAGCAGCCTGAAGGGTGAGCAGTTCTTC. Translated, it gives CASSLKGEQFF.

The chain recombines TRBV28 with TRBJ2-7; D call uncertain. The V and J ends lost 8 bases and 0 bases respectively, with 14 bases between them. The CDR3 extends over 14 amino acids. Germline loops: CDR1 MDHEN, CDR2 SYDVKM. The CDR3 sequence: CASSPVWPSYEQYF. The CDR3 DNA follows: TGTGCCAGCTCCCCGGTTTGGCCCTCCTACGAGCAGTACTTC.

This rearrangement joins TRBV6-5 to TRBJ2-5; 7 nucleotides align to TRBD1. V lost 5 bases and J lost 1; bases outside the gene matches: 7. The CDR3 consists of 15 residues. CDR1 MNHEY and CDR2 SVGAGI come from the germline V gene. The DNA of the CDR3 is TGTGCCAGCAGTAAGATCCGACAGGGCCAAGAGACCCAGTACTTC. It encodes CASSKIRQGQETQYF.

The chain joins TRBV6-2 or TRBV6-3 to TRBJ1-6; 9 positions match TRBD1. The CDR3 sequence is 15 residues long. Germline loops: CDR1 MNHEY, CDR2 SVGEGT. V shed 2 bases, J shed 10 bases, and the junction held 6 bases outside the gene matches. CDR3 DNA: TGTGCCAGCAGTTACGGCGGACAGGGGAAATCACCCCTCCACTTT. It translates to CASSYGGQGKSPLHF.

As regards this clone: This sample includes further DNA sequences coding for the same CDR3. This chain joins TRBV9 and TRBJ2-2; no clear D. The CDR3 spans 13 residues. V lost 3 bases to trimming and J lost 10 bases, with 13 bases between them. Germline V gene sequence: CDR1 SGDLS, CDR2 YYNGEE. Here the CDR3 DNA reads TGTGCCAGCAGCGCTGCGACGACTTCGGAGCTGTTTTTT. This translates into CASSAATTSELFF.

This clone has just one count. The chain employs TRBV4-2 and TRBJ2-3, with TRBD1 matching 9 bases. The CDR3 runs to 15 residues. Germline CDR1 and CDR2: LGHNA and YNFKEQ. V lost 4 bases to trimming and J lost 0 bases; unmatched junction nucleotides: 2. Here the CDR3 DNA reads TGTGCCAGCAGCCGGGACAGGGTGAGCACAGATACGCAGTATTTT. Its protein is CASSRDRVSTDTQYF.